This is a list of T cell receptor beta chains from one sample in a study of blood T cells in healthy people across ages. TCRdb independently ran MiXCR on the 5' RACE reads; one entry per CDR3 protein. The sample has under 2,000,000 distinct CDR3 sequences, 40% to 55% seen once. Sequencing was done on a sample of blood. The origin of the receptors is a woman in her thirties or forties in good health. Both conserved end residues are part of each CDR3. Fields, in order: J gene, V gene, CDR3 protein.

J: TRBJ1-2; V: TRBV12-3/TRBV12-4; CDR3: CASSWTGGEFFYGYTF
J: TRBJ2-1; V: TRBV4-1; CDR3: CASSQSGQGARGEQFF
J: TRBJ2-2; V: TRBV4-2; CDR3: CASSPQGNGELFF
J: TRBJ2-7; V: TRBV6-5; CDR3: CASSPEGGSFYEQYF
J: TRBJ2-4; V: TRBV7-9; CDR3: CASSPPRGTVELAKNIQYF
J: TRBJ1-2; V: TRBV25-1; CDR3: CASSEAGTVGFYGYTF
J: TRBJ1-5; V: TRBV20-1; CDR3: CSAPITEGSNQPQHF
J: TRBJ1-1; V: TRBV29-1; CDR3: CSVVGQETEAFF
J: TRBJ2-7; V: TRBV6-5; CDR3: CASSYSSSGDEQYF
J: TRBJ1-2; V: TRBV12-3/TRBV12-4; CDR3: CASSRWTGGDPKKVGYGYTF
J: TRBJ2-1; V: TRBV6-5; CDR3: CASSYSEQREQFF
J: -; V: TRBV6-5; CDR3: CASSKQGFRDEQYF
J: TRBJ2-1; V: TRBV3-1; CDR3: CASSQDPGQHNEQFF
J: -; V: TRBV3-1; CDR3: CASSQRPEVTYEQYF
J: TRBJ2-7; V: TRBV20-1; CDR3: CSARDTVQPYEQYF
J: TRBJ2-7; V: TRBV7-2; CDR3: CASSQRGAQGNEQYF
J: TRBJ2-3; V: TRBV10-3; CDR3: CAISPGIAGGGDTQYF
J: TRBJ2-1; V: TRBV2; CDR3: CASRGLAGDRNEQFF
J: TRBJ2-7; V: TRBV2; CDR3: CASSEGTVVYEQYF
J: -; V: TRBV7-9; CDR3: CASSFRSQGKETQYF
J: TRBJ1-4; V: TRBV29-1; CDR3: CGVRTGSVTNEKLFF
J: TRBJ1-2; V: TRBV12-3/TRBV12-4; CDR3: CASSLRLGNYGYTF
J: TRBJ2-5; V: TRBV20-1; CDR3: CSPPQGRLQETQYF
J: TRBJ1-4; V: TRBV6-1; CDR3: CASNDREYMKMLFF
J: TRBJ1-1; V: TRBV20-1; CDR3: CSAGGGQGMITEAFF